The source of this T cell receptor beta chain is a study of T cells after yellow fever vaccination. On the study more broadly: It was SMART-Seq v4 Ultra Low Input that prepared the fractions with low cell numbers.

This clonotype appeared many times. Its matching antigen is unknown. MiXCR, run by TCRdb on the 5' RACE reads, gives a single entry per CDR3 protein. The data show 300,000 to 400,000 distinct CDR3 sequences, about 8.7% seen once. Study-wide points: Repertoires sorted by FACS could include abundant clonotypes that are contaminants from the bulk population. Booster sampling recovered most clones from primary vaccination (roughly 96% CD4, approximately 88% CD8). Weaker, the secondary response had a peak occurring faster, on day 5 versus 15.

Germline assignment: CDR1 SGHRS and CDR2 YFSETQ. The CDR3 spans 16 residues. The V segment lost 0 bases and the J segment 4 bases; nucleotides outside the gene matches: 5. The source is a man in his late teens or twenties who received the YFV17D yellow fever vaccine. The chain couples TRBV5-1 to TRBJ2-5; 11 bases map to TRBD2. The material sequenced was PBMCs, taken on the day of the first yellow fever vaccination. The CDR3 region has the DNA TGCGCCAGCAGCTTGGCCCGTCTAGCGGGGGGAGAGACCCAGTACTTC. This sequence encodes CASSLARLAGGETQYF.